This T cell receptor beta chain was profiled in a study of cytomegalovirus exposure and HLA in healthy donors. Study at large: In a previous analysis, around 120 million unique TCR beta sequences were found from 150 million to 200 million T cells.

In germline, CDR1 is ENHRY, CDR2 SYGVKD. The CDR3 totals 16 residues. V was clipped by 5 bases and J by 2 bases; unmatched bases: 6. A word on this clone: Its specificity is not known.

Study observations and caveats: V- and J-gene trimming in TCR beta was tied to a missense DCLRE1C variant by an analysis performed later. Most likely, a cluster of highly shared sequence variants arose as a sequencing artifact.

PCR involved 60 Vbeta and 13 Jbeta primers. The data were produced by immunoSEQ multiplex PCR, yet TCRdb's version contains in-frame clones alone and is incomplete. The profile shows approximately 140,000 clones, approximately 79% of them singletons. V and J are TRBV10-3 and TRBJ2-1, with 10 bases identical to TRBD2. The receptor's source is a woman between 45 and 65 years old in good health and CMV-seropositive. The sample taken for sequencing was PBMCs. The CDR3 DNA reads as TGTGCCATCAGTTTGACTAGCGGGCCCCCCTACAATGAGCAGTTCTTC. Its protein is CAISLTSGPPYNEQFF.